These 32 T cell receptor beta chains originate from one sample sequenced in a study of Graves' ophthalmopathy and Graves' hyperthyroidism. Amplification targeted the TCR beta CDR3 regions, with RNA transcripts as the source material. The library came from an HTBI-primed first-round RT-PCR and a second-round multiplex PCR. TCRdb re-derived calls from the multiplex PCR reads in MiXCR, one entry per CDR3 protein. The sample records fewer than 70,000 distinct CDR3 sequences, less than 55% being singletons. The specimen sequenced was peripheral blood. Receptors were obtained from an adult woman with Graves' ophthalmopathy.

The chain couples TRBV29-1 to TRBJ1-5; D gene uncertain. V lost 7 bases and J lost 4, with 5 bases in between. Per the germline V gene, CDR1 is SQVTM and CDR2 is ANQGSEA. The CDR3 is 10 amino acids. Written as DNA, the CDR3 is TGCAGCGGGGGAAATCAGCCCCAGCATTTT. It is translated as CSGGNQPQHF.

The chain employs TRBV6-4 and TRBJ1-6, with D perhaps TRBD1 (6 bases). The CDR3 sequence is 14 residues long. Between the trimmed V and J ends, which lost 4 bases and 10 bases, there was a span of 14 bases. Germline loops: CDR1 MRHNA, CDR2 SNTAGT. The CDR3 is CASSVGAEKSPLHF. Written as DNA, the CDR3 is TGTGCCAGCAGTGTGGGGGCCGAAAAGTCACCCCTCCACTTT.

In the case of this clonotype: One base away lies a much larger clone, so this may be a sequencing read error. DNA of the CDR3: TGTGCCAGCAGTTTCCCGAGGTCGGGGTCATACGAGCAGTACTTC. Translated: CASSFPRSGSYEQYF. The rearrangement joins TRBV28 to TRBJ2-7; perhaps TRBD2 as D (5 bases). The germline V gene has CDR1 MDHEN and CDR2 SYDVKM. V lost 3 bases and J lost 4, with 16 bases in between. There are 15 residues in the CDR3. Filled out from reference TRBV28 and TRBJ2-7, the complete variable domain reads DVKVTQSSRYLVKRTGEKVFLECVQDMDHENMFWYRQDPGLGLRLIYFSYDVKMKEKGDIPEGYSVSREKKERFSLILESASTNQTSMYLCASSFPRSGSYEQYFGPGTRLTVT.

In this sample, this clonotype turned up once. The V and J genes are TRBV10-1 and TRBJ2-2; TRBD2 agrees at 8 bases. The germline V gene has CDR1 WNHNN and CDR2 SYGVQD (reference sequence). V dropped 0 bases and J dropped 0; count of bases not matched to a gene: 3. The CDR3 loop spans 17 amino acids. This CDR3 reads CASSESGGASNTGELFF. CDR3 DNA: TGCGCCAGCAGTGAGTCCGGGGGGGCCTCGAACACCGGGGAGCTGTTTTTT.

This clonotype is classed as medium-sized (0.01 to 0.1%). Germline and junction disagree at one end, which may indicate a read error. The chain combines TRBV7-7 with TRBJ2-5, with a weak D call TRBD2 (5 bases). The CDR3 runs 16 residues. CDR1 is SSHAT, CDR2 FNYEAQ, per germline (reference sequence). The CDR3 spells CASSLAPPRTGETQYF. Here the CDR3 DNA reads TGTGCTAGCAGCTTAGCGCCACCTCGGACGGGAGAGACCCAGTACTTC.

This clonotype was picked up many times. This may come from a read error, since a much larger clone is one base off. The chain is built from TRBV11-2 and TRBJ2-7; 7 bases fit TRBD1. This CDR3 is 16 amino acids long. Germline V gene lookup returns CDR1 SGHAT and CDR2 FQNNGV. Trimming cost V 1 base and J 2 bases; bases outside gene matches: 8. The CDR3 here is CASSLVGTATAYEQYF. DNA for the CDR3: TGTGCCAGCAGCTTAGTCGGGACAGCAACTGCCTACGAGCAGTACTTC.

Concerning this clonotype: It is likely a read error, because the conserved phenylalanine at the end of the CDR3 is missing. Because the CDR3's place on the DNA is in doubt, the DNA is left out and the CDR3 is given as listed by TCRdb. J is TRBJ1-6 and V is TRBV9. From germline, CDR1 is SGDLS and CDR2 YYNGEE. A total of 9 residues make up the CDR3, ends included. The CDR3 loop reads CASSVGAPS.

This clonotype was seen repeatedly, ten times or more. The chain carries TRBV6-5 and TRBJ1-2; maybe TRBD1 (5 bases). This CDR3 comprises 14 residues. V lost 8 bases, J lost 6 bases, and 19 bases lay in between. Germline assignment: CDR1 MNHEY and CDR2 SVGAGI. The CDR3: CASAGTLADDGYTF. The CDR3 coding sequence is TGTGCCAGCGCGGGGACCCTTGCTGATGATGGCTACACCTTC.

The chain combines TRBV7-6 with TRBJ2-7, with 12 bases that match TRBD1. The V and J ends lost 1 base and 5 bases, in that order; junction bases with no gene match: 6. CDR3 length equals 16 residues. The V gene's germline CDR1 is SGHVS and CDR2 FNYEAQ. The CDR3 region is CASSLDGTGGIDEQYF. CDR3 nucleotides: TGTGCCAGCAGCTTAGACGGGACAGGGGGCATCGACGAGCAGTACTTC.

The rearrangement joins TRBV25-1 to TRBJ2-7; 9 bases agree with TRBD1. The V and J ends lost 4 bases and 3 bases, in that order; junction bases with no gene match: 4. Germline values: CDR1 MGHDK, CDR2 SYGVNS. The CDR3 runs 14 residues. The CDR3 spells CASSGTGDHYEQYF. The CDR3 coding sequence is TGTGCCAGCAGTGGGACAGGGGATCACTACGAGCAGTACTTC.

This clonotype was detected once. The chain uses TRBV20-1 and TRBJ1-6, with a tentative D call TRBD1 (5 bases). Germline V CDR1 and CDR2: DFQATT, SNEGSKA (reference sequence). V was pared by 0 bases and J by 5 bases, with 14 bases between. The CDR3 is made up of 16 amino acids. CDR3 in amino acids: CSARDPGEGHNSPLHF. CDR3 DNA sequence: TGCAGTGCTAGAGACCCGGGGGAGGGTCATAATTCACCCCTCCACTTT.

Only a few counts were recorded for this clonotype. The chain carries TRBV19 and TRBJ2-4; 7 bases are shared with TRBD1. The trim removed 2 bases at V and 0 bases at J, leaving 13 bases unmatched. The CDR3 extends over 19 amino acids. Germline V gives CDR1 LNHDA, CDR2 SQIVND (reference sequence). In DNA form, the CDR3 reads TGTGCCAGTAGTATATCGCTAGGGGGCAGTGATCTAGCCAAAAACATTCAGTACTTC. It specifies CASSISLGGSDLAKNIQYF. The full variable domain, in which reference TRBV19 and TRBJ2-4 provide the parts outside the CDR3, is DGGITQSPKYLFRKEGQNVTLSCEQNLNHDAMYWYRQDPGQGLRLIYYSQIVNDFQKGDIAEGYSVSREKKESFPLTVTSAQKNPTAFYLCASSISLGGSDLAKNIQYFGAGTRLSVL.

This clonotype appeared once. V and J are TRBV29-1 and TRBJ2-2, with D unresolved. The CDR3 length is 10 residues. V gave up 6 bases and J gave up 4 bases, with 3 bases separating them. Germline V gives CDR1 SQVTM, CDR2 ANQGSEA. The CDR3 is CSVLTGELFF. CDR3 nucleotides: TGCAGCGTCCTCACCGGGGAGCTGTTTTTT.

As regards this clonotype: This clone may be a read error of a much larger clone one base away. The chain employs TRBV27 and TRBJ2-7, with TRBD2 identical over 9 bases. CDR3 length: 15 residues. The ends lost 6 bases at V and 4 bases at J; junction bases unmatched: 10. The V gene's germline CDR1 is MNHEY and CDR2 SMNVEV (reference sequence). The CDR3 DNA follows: TGTGCCAGCAGCACGCCCGGGACTAGCAGTTACGAGCAGTACTTC. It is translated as CASSTPGTSSYEQYF.

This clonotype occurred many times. CDR3 coding DNA: TGTGCCAGCAGCTTCGGGTGGTCTGGGGAAAAACTGTTTTTT. Translating gives CASSFGWSGEKLFF. The gene calls are TRBV12-3 or TRBV12-4 and TRBJ1-4; D not resolved. The germline V and J ends were trimmed by 6 bases and 8 bases, with 16 bases remaining between them. This CDR3 spans 14 amino acids.

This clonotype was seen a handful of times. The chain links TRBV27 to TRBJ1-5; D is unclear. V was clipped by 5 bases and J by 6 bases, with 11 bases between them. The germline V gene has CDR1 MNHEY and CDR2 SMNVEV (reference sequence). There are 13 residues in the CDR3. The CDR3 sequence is CASSPSGVQPQHF. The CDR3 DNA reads TGTGCCAGCAGTCCATCCGGGGTTCAGCCCCAGCATTTT.

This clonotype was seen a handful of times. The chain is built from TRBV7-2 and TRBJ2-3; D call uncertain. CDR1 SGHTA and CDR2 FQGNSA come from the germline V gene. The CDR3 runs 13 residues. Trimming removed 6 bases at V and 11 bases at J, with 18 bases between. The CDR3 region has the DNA TGTGCCAGCAGGTGGCAGGCAGGCAATGAGCAGTATTTT. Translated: CASRWQAGNEQYF. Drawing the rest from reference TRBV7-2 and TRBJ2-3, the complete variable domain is GAGVSQSPSNKVTEKGKDVELRCDPISGHTALYWYRQSLGQGLEFLIYFQGNSAPDKSGLPSDRFSAERTGGSVSTLTIQRTQQEDSAVYLCASRWQAGNEQYFGPGTRLTVL.

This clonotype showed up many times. CDR3 in amino acids: CASTPGLGTDTQYF. The CDR3 coding sequence is TGTGCCTCAACGCCGGGGCTAGGCACAGATACGCAGTATTTT. This sequence joins TRBV19 and TRBJ2-3; D may match TRBD1 or TRBD2 (5 bases each). Per germline, CDR1 LNHDA and CDR2 SQIVND (reference sequence). The CDR3 extends over 14 amino acids. V was cut by 11 bases and J by 1 base, with 16 bases left in between. Supplemented by reference TRBV19 and TRBJ2-3, the full variable domain reads DGGITQSPKYLFRKEGQNVTLSCEQNLNHDAMYWYRQDPGQGLRLIYYSQIVNDFQKGDIAEGYSVSREKKESFPLTVTSAQKNPTAFYLCASTPGLGTDTQYFGPGTRLTVL.

The CDR3 is CATSDDAGELFF. The DNA of the CDR3 is TGTGCCACCAGTGATGATGCTGGGGAGCTGTTTTTT. This rearrangement joins TRBV24-1 to TRBJ2-2, with D hard to call. Germline V gene data show CDR1 as KGHDR and CDR2 as SFDVKD. The germline V and J ends were trimmed by 3 bases and 8 bases, with 6 bases remaining between them. The CDR3 totals 12 residues.

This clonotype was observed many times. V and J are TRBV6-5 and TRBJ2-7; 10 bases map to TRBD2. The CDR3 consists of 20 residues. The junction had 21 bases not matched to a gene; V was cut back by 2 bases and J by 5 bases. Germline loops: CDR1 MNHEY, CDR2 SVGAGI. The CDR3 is CASSYPPPRTSGISSHEQYF. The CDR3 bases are TGTGCCAGCAGTTACCCGCCGCCCCGGACTAGCGGTATATCTAGCCACGAGCAGTACTTC.

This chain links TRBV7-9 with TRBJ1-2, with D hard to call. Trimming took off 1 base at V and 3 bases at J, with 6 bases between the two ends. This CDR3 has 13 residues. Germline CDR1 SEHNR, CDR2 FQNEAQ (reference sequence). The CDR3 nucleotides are TGTGCCAGCAGCTTAGTCCAGGACTATGGCTACACCTTC. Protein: CASSLVQDYGYTF.

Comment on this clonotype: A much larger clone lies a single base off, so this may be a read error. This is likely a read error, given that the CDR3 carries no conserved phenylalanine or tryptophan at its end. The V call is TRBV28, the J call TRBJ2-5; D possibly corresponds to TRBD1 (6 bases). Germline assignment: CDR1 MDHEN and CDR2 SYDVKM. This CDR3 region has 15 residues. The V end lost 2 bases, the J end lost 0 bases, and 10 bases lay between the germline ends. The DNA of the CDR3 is TGTGCCAGCAGTTTAATCAACAGGGACCAAGAGACCCAGTACCTC. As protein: CASSLINRDQETQYL.

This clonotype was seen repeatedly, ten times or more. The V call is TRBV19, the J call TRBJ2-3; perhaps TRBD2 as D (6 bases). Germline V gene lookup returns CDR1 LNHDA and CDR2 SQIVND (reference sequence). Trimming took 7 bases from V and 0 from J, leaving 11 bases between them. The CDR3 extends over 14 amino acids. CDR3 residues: CASTAGTSTDTQYF. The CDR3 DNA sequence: TGTGCCAGTACAGCCGGGACTAGCACAGATACGCAGTATTTT.

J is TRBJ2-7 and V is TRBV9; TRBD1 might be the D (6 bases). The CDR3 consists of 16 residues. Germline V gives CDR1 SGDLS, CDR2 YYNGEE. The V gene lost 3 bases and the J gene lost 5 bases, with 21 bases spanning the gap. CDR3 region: CASSATDSPGRDEQYF. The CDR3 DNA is TGTGCCAGCAGCGCAACGGACAGCCCAGGGCGGGACGAGCAGTACTTC.

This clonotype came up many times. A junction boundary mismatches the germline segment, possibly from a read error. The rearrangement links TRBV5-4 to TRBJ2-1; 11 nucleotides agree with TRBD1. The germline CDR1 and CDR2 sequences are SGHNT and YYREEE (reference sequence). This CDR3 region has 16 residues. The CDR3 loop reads CACSLVGTGGDNEQFF. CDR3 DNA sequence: TGTGCCTGCAGCTTGGTCGGGACAGGGGGAGACAATGAGCAGTTCTTC.

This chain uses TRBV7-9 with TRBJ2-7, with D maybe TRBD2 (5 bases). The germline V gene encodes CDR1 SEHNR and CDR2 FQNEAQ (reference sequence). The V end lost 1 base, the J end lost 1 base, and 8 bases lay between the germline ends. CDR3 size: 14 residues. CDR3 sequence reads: CASSLGTGSYEQYF. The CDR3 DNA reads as TGTGCCAGCAGCTTAGGGACGGGGTCCTACGAGCAGTACTTC.

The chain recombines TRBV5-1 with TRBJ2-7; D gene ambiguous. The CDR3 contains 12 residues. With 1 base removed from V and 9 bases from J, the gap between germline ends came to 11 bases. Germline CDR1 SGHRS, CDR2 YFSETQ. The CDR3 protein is CASSLISCGQYF. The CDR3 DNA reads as TGCGCCAGCAGCTTGATAAGTTGCGGGCAGTACTTC.

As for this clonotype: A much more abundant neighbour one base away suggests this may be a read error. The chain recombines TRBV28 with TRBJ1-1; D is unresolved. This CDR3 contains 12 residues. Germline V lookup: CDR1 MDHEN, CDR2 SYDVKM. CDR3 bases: TGTGCCAGCAGTTTAGAGTCCTCTGAAGCTTCCTTT. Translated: CASSLESSEASF.

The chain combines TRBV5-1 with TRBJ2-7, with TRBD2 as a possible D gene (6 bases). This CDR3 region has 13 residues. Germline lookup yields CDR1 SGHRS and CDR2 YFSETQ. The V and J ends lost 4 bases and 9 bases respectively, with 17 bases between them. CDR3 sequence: CASSPGGSHGQYF. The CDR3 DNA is TGCGCCAGCAGCCCAGGAGGGTCCCACGGGCAGTACTTC. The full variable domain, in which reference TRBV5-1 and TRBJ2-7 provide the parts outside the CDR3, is KAGVTQTPRYLIKTRGQQVTLSCSPISGHRSVSWYQQTPGQGLQFLFEYFSETQRNKGNFPGRFSGRQFSNSRSEMNVSTLELGDSALYLCASSPGGSHGQYFGPGTRLTVT.

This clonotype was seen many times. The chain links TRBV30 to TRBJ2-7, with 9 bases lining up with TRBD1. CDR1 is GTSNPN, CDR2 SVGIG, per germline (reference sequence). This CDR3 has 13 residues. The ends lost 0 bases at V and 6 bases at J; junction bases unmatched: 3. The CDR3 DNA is TGTGCCTGGAGTGTGGGACAGGGAGCCGAGCAGTACTTC. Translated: CAWSVGQGAEQYF.

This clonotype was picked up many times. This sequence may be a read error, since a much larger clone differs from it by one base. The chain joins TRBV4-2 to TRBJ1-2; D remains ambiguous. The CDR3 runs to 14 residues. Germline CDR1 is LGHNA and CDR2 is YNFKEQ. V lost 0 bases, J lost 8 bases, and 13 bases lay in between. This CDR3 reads CASSQDKGVFGYTF. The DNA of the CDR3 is TGTGCCAGCAGCCAAGATAAGGGTGTGTTCGGCTACACCTTC.

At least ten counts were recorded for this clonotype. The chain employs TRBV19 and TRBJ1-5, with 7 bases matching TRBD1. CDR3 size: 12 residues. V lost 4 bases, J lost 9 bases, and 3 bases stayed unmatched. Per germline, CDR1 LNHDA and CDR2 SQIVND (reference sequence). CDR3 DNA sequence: TGTGCCAGTAGTACACAGGGGCCGCCCCAGCATTTT. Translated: CASSTQGPPQHF. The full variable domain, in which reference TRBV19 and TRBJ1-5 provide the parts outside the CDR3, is DGGITQSPKYLFRKEGQNVTLSCEQNLNHDAMYWYRQDPGQGLRLIYYSQIVNDFQKGDIAEGYSVSREKKESFPLTVTSAQKNPTAFYLCASSTQGPPQHFGDGTRLSIL.